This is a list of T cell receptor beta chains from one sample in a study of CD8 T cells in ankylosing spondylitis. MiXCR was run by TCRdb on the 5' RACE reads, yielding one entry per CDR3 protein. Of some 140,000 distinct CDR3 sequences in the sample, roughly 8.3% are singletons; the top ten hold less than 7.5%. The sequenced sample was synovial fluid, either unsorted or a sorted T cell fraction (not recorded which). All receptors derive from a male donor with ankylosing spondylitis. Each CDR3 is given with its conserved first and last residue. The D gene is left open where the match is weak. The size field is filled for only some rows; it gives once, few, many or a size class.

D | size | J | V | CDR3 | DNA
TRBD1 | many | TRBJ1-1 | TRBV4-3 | CASSQWEGATEAFF | TGCGCCAGCAGCCAATGGGAGGGGGCCACTGAAGCTTTCTTT
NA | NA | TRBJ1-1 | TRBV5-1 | CASSSRQGRTEAFF | TGCGCCAGCAGCTCGCGGCAGGGTCGGACTGAAGCTTTCTTT
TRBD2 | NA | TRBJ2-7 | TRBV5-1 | CASSRDYTYEQYF | TGCGCCAGCAGCCGGGACTACACCTACGAGCAGTACTTC
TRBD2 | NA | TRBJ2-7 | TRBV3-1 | CASSWGGGGASASYEQYF | TGTGCCAGCAGTTGGGGTGGCGGGGGGGCCTCCGCCTCCTACGAGCAGTACTTC
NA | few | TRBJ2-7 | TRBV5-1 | CASSLWGEIGYEQYF | TGCGCCAGCAGCTTGTGGGGGGAAATCGGCTACGAGCAGTACTTC
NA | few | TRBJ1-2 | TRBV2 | CASTSRPVYSYYGYTF | TGTGCCAGCACCTCAAGACCCGTCTACTCCTACTATGGCTACACCTTC
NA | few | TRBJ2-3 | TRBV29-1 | CSVGSWGEVTQYF | TGCAGCGTTGGTTCCTGGGGTGAGGTTACGCAGTATTTT
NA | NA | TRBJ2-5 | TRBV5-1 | CASSPTAVQETQYF | TGCGCCAGCAGCCCGACAGCAGTACAAGAGACCCAGTACTTC
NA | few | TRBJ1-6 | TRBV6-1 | CASSQRQNISPLHF | TGTGCCAGCAGTCAGCGACAGAACATTTCACCCCTCCACTTT
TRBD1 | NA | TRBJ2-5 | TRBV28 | CASSNQGAQGETQYF | TGTGCCAGCAGTAATCAGGGGGCGCAAGGAGAGACCCAGTACTTC
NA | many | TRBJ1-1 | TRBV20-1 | CSAPPPRAVNTEAFF | TGCAGTGCGCCTCCGCCCAGGGCGGTGAACACTGAAGCTTTCTTT
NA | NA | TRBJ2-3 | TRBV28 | CASLSEGRRADTQYF | TGTGCCAGCCTATCAGAGGGGAGAAGAGCAGATACGCAGTATTTT
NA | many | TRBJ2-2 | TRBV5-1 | CASSFYGTGELFF | TGCGCCAGCAGCTTTTACGGAACCGGGGAGCTGTTTTTT
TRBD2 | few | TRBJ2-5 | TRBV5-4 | CASSATGTRTETQYF | TGTGCCAGCAGCGCGACCGGGACTAGGACTGAGACCCAGTACTTC
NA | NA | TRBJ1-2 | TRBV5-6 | CASRWRRGTYTF | TGTGCCAGCAGATGGAGGCGGGGGACCTACACCTTC
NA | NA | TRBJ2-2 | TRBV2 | CASTEGNAGELFF | TGTGCCAGCACCGAGGGTAACGCCGGGGAGCTGTTTTTT
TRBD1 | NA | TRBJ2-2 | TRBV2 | CASSDRGQGGELFF | TGTGCCAGCAGTGACAGGGGGCAGGGCGGGGAGCTGTTTTTT
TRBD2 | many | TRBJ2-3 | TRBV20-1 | CSARWPGGGTQYF | TGCAGTGCTAGATGGCCGGGAGGAGGTACGCAGTATTTT